One sample yielded the 18 T cell receptor beta chains listed below, sequenced in a study of shared clonotypes between healthy human individuals. The method was immunoSEQ multiplex PCR; TCRdb's version includes in-frame clones alone and lacks a portion of them. The repertoire holds hundreds of thousands of clones, with 96% as singletons. The naive CD8 population came from CD45RO-negative cells selected for CCR7, without terminally differentiated effector memory CD45RA+ cells. Material for sequencing was naive CD8+ T cells sorted from blood. The receptors were sampled from a woman aged 25 to 39 in good health.

V usage is TRBV6-1 and J usage is TRBJ2-6; 9 bases are a match to TRBD1. Germline CDR1 and CDR2: MNHNS and SASEGT. V dropped 2 bases and J dropped 0; count of bases not matched to a gene: 8. The CDR3 extends over 19 amino acids. CDR3 nucleotide sequence: TGTGCCAGCAGTGAATGGGGGACAGGGATACTCTCTGGGGCCAACGTCCTGACTTTC. This translates into CASSEWGTGILSGANVLTF.

The chain links TRBV19 to TRBJ1-1, with TRBD1 as a possible D gene (5 bases). Trimming shortened V by 4 bases and J by 2 bases, and 17 bases separated the two germline ends. The germline gives CDR1 LNHDA, CDR2 SQIVND (reference sequence). The CDR3 runs 16 residues. The chain's CDR3 is CASSTYRYGSNTEAFF. CDR3 bases: TGTGCCAGTAGTACCTACAGGTATGGGAGCAACACTGAAGCTTTCTTT.

V usage is TRBV11-3 and J usage is TRBJ2-1; D is perhaps TRBD2 (6 bases). Trimming shortened V by 1 base and J by 1 base, and 11 bases separated the two germline ends. Germline V gene data show CDR1 as SGHNT and CDR2 as YENEEA. The CDR3 is 16 residues long. The CDR3 sequence: CASSLVFRGSYNEQFF. CDR3 DNA: TGTGCCAGCAGCTTAGTTTTTCGGGGGTCCTACAATGAGCAGTTCTTC.

The rearrangement uses TRBV9 and TRBJ2-3; D is unresolved. The V and J ends lost 0 bases and 8 bases respectively, with 10 bases between them. The CDR3 has 13 residues. The germline CDR1 and CDR2 sequences are SGDLS and YYNGEE. In DNA, the CDR3 is TGTGCCAGCAGCGTAGAGGGTACGGCTACGCAGTATTTT. Amino acids: CASSVEGTATQYF.

The rearrangement links TRBV10-2 to TRBJ1-4; possible D gene TRBD1, 5 bases. Deletions cut 9 bases from V and 7 bases from J, with 15 bases between. The CDR3 is 13 residues long. CDR1 WSHSY and CDR2 SAAADI come from the germline V gene. In DNA, the CDR3 is TGCGCCAGTCTGCAGGGTTGGGTTGAAAAACTGTTTTTT. Amino acids: CASLQGWVEKLFF.

Here the CDR3 DNA reads TGTGCCAGCAGTGCATCCCACGGGAGGGAGTACGAGCAGTACTTC. Its protein product is CASSASHGREYEQYF. The chain combines TRBV27 with TRBJ2-7; 8 positions agree with TRBD2. The CDR3 is 15 residues long. The trim removed 5 bases at V and 4 bases at J, leaving 10 bases unmatched. Germline CDR1 reads MNHEY; CDR2 reads SMNVEV (reference sequence).

The rearrangement links TRBV9 to TRBJ2-4, with D perhaps TRBD2 (6 bases). Deletions cut 7 bases from V and 0 bases from J, with 20 bases between. Germline lookup yields CDR1 SGDLS and CDR2 YYNGEE. The length of the CDR3 is 17 residues. CDR3 amino acids: CASLAQGRGIAKNIQYF. The CDR3 DNA sequence: TGTGCCAGCCTCGCCCAAGGACGCGGGATAGCCAAAAACATTCAGTACTTC.

This clone occurred once. The rearrangement joins TRBV9 to TRBJ2-7, with 7 nucleotides matching TRBD2. The germline CDR1 and CDR2 sequences are SGDLS and YYNGEE. V gave up 6 bases and J gave up 2 bases; unmatched junction bases: 11. The CDR3 is 15 amino acids. CDR3 residues: CASTRGEGHAYEQYF. In DNA form, the CDR3 reads TGTGCCAGCACACGCGGGGAGGGTCATGCCTACGAGCAGTACTTC.

The chain employs TRBV27 and TRBJ2-2; 8 bases match TRBD2. The germline V gene encodes CDR1 MNHEY and CDR2 SMNVEV (reference sequence). The CDR3 contains 16 residues. Trimming removed 4 bases from V and 5 bases from J; junction bases left unmatched: 9. CDR3 sequence reads: CASSSLRLAGTGELFF. CDR3 nucleotide sequence: TGTGCCAGCAGTTCTCTTCGGCTAGCGGGTACCGGGGAGCTGTTTTTT.

The gene calls are TRBV2 and TRBJ2-7, with a weak D call TRBD1 (5 bases). Germline V gene sequence: CDR1 SNHLY, CDR2 FYNNEI. This CDR3 spans 15 amino acids. Trimming pared 2 bases from V and 5 bases from J, leaving 16 bases between. CDR3 sequence: CASSEPPGWIHEQYF. The CDR3 DNA follows: TGTGCCAGCAGTGAACCCCCAGGGTGGATCCACGAGCAGTACTTC.

The chain couples TRBV5-1 to TRBJ2-2, with D possibly matching TRBD2 (6 bases). The CDR3 consists of 17 residues. The germline CDR1 and CDR2 sequences are SGHRS and YFSETQ. V lost 3 bases, J lost 1 base, and 16 bases lay in between. CDR3 bases: TGCGCCAGCAGCTCACGCATGGGCGGGAAGAACACCGGGGAGCTGTTTTTT. Protein sequence: CASSSRMGGKNTGELFF.

CDR3 protein: CASSFWRERHNEQFF. CDR3 DNA sequence: TGTGCCAGCAGTTTTTGGCGGGAGAGGCACAATGAGCAGTTCTTC. The chain employs TRBV28 and TRBJ2-1; 7 bases match TRBD2. The J segment lost 5 bases and the V segment lost 3 bases, leaving 7 bases of the junction unmatched. Per germline, CDR1 MDHEN and CDR2 SYDVKM. The CDR3 totals 15 residues.

The chain employs TRBV5-6 and TRBJ2-7; tentative D call: TRBD1 (5 bases). V was cut by 4 bases and J by 1 base, with 12 bases left in between. The CDR3 runs to 14 residues. Germline V gene sequence: CDR1 SGHDT, CDR2 YYEEEE. The CDR3 is CASSPWQGSYEQYF. DNA for the CDR3: TGTGCCAGCAGCCCCTGGCAGGGTTCCTACGAGCAGTACTTC.

The rearrangement uses TRBV19 and TRBJ2-1, with 11 positions matching TRBD1. Germline trimming cut 4 bases from V and 9 bases from J; bases unmatched to any gene: 8. From germline, CDR1 is LNHDA and CDR2 SQIVND (reference sequence). CDR3 length: 15 amino acids. This CDR3 is CASSTYPGQGAEQFF. In DNA form, the CDR3 reads TGTGCCAGTAGTACATACCCCGGACAGGGGGCTGAGCAGTTCTTC.

This chain connects TRBV2 to TRBJ1-1; D ambiguous. Germline V gives CDR1 SNHLY, CDR2 FYNNEI. This CDR3 is built from 13 residues. The V gene lost 7 bases and the J gene lost 0 bases, with 9 bases spanning the gap. The CDR3 sequence is CASIGPLNTEAFF. Written as DNA, the CDR3 is TGTGCCAGCATAGGGCCCTTGAACACTGAAGCTTTCTTT.

The rearrangement uses TRBV6-5 and TRBJ2-7, with no clear D. The CDR3 has 12 residues. The V end was cut by 2 bases, the J end by 6 bases, with 8 bases between. CDR1 is MNHEY, CDR2 SVGAGI, per germline. The CDR3 loop is CASSYDRSEQYF. The DNA of the CDR3 is TGTGCCAGCAGTTACGACCGTAGCGAGCAGTACTTC.

The J gene is TRBJ2-3, the V gene TRBV27; 7 bases line up with TRBD1. The CDR3 runs 16 residues. CDR1 is MNHEY and CDR2 is SMNVEV in the germline V gene (reference sequence). V shed 0 bases, J shed 3 bases, and the junction held 6 bases outside the gene matches. In DNA form, the CDR3 reads TGTGCCAGCAGTTTATCCACAGGGGTTGGAACAGATACGCAGTATTTT. Translation: CASSLSTGVGTDTQYF.

The V and J genes are TRBV6-6 and TRBJ2-1; tentatively, D is TRBD1 (6 bases). This CDR3 is built from 16 residues. V lost 2 bases and J lost 3, with 14 bases in between. Germline assignment: CDR1 MNHNY and CDR2 SVGAGI (reference sequence). CDR3 residues: CASSYMSGESYNEQFF. Here the CDR3 DNA reads TGTGCCAGCAGTTACATGTCAGGGGAGAGCTACAATGAGCAGTTCTTC.